The rows below give T cell receptor beta chains drawn from one sample of a study of shared clonotypes between healthy human individuals. The assay was immunoSEQ multiplex PCR, and TCRdb's table has in-frame clones only and misses some. The top ten hold more than 0.85% of the sample, which has about 1.1 million clones, roughly 80% seen once. The sequenced material came from memory CD4+ T cells from PBMCs. The receptors come from a young man in good health. Some clones in this sample may be carry-over from other donors' samples. The CDR3 runs from the conserved cysteine through the conserved F or W. The D gene is left open where the match is weak. The size entry is marked missing in some rows and otherwise reads once, few, many or a size class.

V: TRBV6-6
D: -
size: -
J: TRBJ2-7
CDR3: CASSYDRYEQYF
DNA: TGTGCCAGCAGTTACGATAGGTACGAGCAGTACTTC

V: TRBV2
D: -
size: -
J: TRBJ1-4
CDR3: CASTGWGPEEKLFF
DNA: TGTGCCAGCACTGGATGGGGGCCGGAGGAAAAACTGTTTTTT

V: TRBV11-3
D: -
size: -
J: TRBJ2-2
CDR3: CASRPGQGSRPNTGELFF
DNA: TGTGCCAGCAGGCCAGGCCAGGGGTCCCGACCGAACACCGGGGAGCTGTTTTTT

V: TRBV18
D: -
size: -
J: TRBJ1-2
CDR3: CASSPETPYGYTF
DNA: TGTGCCAGCTCACCGGAGACACCATATGGCTACACCTTC

V: TRBV5-4
D: TRBD2
size: -
J: TRBJ2-1
CDR3: CASSRTSGSLVYNEQFF
DNA: TGTGCCAGCAGCAGGACTAGCGGGAGTCTCGTCTACAATGAGCAGTTCTTC

V: TRBV11-2
D: TRBD2
size: once
J: TRBJ2-7
CDR3: CASSQGLPLYEQYF
DNA: TGTGCCAGCAGCCAGGGACTACCTCTCTACGAGCAGTACTTC

V: TRBV6-5
D: -
size: -
J: TRBJ1-5
CDR3: CASSYGGNQPQHF
DNA: TGTGCCAGCAGTTACGGGGGCAATCAGCCCCAGCATTTT

V: TRBV4-1
D: TRBD2
size: -
J: TRBJ2-3
CDR3: CASSQGSLTSGKGDTQYF
DNA: TGCGCCAGCAGCCAGGGGAGTCTGACTAGCGGAAAGGGTGATACGCAGTATTTT

V: TRBV4-2
D: -
size: once
J: TRBJ2-2
CDR3: CASSQDGHMEGELFF
DNA: TGTGCCAGCAGCCAAGATGGGCACATGGAGGGGGAGCTGTTTTTT

V: TRBV29-1
D: -
size: -
J: TRBJ1-1
CDR3: CSVASGAANTEAFF
DNA: TGCAGCGTTGCCTCCGGGGCAGCGAACACTGAAGCTTTCTTT

V: TRBV10-3
D: TRBD1
size: -
J: TRBJ2-7
CDR3: CAISYGTGTYEQYF
DNA: TGTGCCATCAGTTACGGGACAGGGACCTACGAGCAGTACTTC

V: TRBV5-4
D: TRBD2
size: -
J: TRBJ2-3
CDR3: CASSVGGADTQYF
DNA: TGTGCCAGCTCTGTGGGAGGGGCAGATACGCAGTATTTT

V: TRBV10-1
D: -
size: -
J: TRBJ1-1
CDR3: CASPRRALSIEAFF
DNA: TGCGCCAGCCCCCGGAGGGCCTTGAGTATTGAAGCTTTCTTT

V: TRBV11-2
D: -
size: -
J: TRBJ2-3
CDR3: CASSQDRVTQYF
DNA: TGTGCCAGCAGCCAGGACCGCGTTACGCAGTATTTT

V: TRBV10-3
D: TRBD1
size: -
J: TRBJ2-7
CDR3: CAIRAGGEQYF
DNA: TGTGCCATCAGAGCAGGGGGCGAGCAGTACTTC

V: TRBV11-2
D: TRBD2
size: -
J: TRBJ2-7
CDR3: CASSLGLAGGPGDEQYF
DNA: TGTGCCAGCAGCCTAGGGCTAGCGGGAGGGCCAGGAGACGAGCAGTACTTC

V: TRBV19
D: TRBD1
size: -
J: TRBJ2-5
CDR3: CASSGGQGVETQYF
DNA: TGTGCCAGTAGTGGGGGACAGGGAGTGGAGACCCAGTACTTC

V: TRBV5-4
D: -
size: once
J: TRBJ1-2
CDR3: CASKAAGVGYGYTF
DNA: TGTGCCAGCAAAGCGGCGGGGGTGGGCTATGGCTACACCTTC

V: TRBV7-2
D: TRBD2
size: many
J: TRBJ2-3
CDR3: CASSLALAGAGTDTQYF
DNA: TGTGCCAGCAGCTTAGCACTAGCGGGGGCCGGTACAGATACGCAGTATTTT

V: TRBV7-7
D: -
size: -
J: TRBJ2-5
CDR3: CASSLGVSSETQYF
DNA: TGTGCCAGCAGCTTAGGGGTTTCCTCAGAGACCCAGTACTTC

V: TRBV29-1
D: -
size: once
J: TRBJ1-2
CDR3: CSTRENYGYTF
DNA: TGCAGCACCCGGGAGAACTATGGCTACACCTTC

V: TRBV19
D: -
size: -
J: TRBJ2-7
CDR3: CASKEQGGEQYF
DNA: TGTGCCAGTAAAGAACAGGGCGGGGAGCAGTACTTC

V: TRBV28
D: TRBD1
size: -
J: TRBJ1-2
CDR3: CASSLHTIQKDRDYGYTF
DNA: TGTGCCAGCAGTTTACACACGATTCAAAAGGACAGGGACTATGGCTACACCTTC

V: TRBV15
D: -
size: -
J: TRBJ2-2
CDR3: CATSRDKPGELFF
DNA: TGTGCCACCAGCAGAGATAAGCCCGGGGAGCTGTTTTTT

V: TRBV27
D: -
size: -
J: TRBJ2-1
CDR3: CASSSTRARASYNEQFF
DNA: TGTGCCAGCAGTTCCACTCGGGCGCGGGCGTCCTACAATGAGCAGTTCTTC

V: TRBV27
D: -
size: few
J: TRBJ2-7
CDR3: CASSYSLGSLGRVYEQYF
DNA: TGTGCCAGCAGTTACTCCCTGGGGTCCTTGGGCAGGGTTTACGAGCAGTACTTC

V: TRBV19
D: TRBD1
size: -
J: TRBJ1-1
CDR3: CASSLGGTGGTEAFF
DNA: TGTGCCAGTAGTCTTGGGGGAACAGGGGGCACTGAAGCTTTCTTT

V: TRBV15
D: -
size: -
J: TRBJ1-4
CDR3: CATSRARGGEKLFF
DNA: TGTGCCACCAGCAGAGCACGGGGTGGCGAAAAACTGTTTTTT

V: TRBV28
D: -
size: -
J: TRBJ2-5
CDR3: CASSLGGRTQGETQYF
DNA: TGTGCCAGCAGTTTAGGGGGTCGCACTCAGGGGGAGACCCAGTACTTC

V: TRBV2
D: TRBD1
size: many
J: TRBJ1-2
CDR3: CASSPTGTGAGYTF
DNA: TGTGCCAGCAGTCCTACCGGGACAGGGGCTGGCTACACCTTC

V: TRBV25-1
D: -
size: -
J: TRBJ1-2
CDR3: CASSESGGYTF
DNA: TGTGCCAGCAGTGAATCTGGGGGCTACACCTTC

V: TRBV30
D: TRBD2
size: -
J: TRBJ2-3
CDR3: CAWSTSGSRADTQYF
DNA: TGTGCCTGGAGCACTAGCGGGAGTAGAGCAGATACGCAGTATTTT

V: TRBV5-1
D: TRBD1
size: -
J: TRBJ2-7
CDR3: CASSSGDRTYEQYF
DNA: TGCGCCAGCAGCTCCGGGGACAGAACCTACGAGCAGTACTTC

V: TRBV2
D: -
size: -
J: TRBJ2-1
CDR3: CASSLGGFNEQFF
DNA: TGTGCCAGCAGTCTGGGGGGATTCAATGAGCAGTTCTTC

V: TRBV5-6
D: TRBD1
size: -
J: TRBJ2-3
CDR3: CASIERQGSTDTQYF
DNA: TGTGCCAGCATCGAAAGACAGGGCAGCACAGATACGCAGTATTTT

V: TRBV28
D: -
size: -
J: TRBJ1-4
CDR3: CATGTSGEKLFF
DNA: TGTGCTACCGGGACATCGGGGGAAAAACTGTTTTTT

V: TRBV19
D: TRBD2
size: -
J: TRBJ2-1
CDR3: CASTISGRANEQFF
DNA: TGTGCCAGTACCATTAGCGGGAGGGCGAATGAGCAGTTCTTC

V: TRBV28
D: -
size: -
J: TRBJ2-7
CDR3: CASSPWDGSYEQYF
DNA: TGTGCCAGCAGTCCCTGGGACGGATCCTACGAGCAGTACTTC

V: TRBV5-6
D: TRBD1
size: -
J: TRBJ1-5
CDR3: CASTPGTVHNQPQHF
DNA: TGTGCCAGCACCCCCGGGACAGTGCACAATCAGCCCCAGCATTTT

V: TRBV9
D: -
size: -
J: TRBJ2-3
CDR3: CASSVGTASTDTQYF
DNA: TGTGCCAGCAGCGTAGGGACAGCAAGTACAGATACGCAGTATTTT

V: TRBV30
D: -
size: few
J: TRBJ2-7
CDR3: CAWSVPGVFYEQYF
DNA: TGTGCCTGGAGTGTACCGGGGGTCTTCTACGAGCAGTACTTC

V: TRBV18
D: -
size: -
J: TRBJ1-3
CDR3: CASSPDRRAGNTIYF
DNA: TGTGCCAGCTCACCCGACAGGCGAGCCGGAAACACCATATATTTT

V: TRBV28
D: TRBD1
size: -
J: TRBJ2-7
CDR3: CASTVRDSSSYEQYF
DNA: TGTGCCAGCACCGTCCGGGACAGCAGCTCCTACGAGCAGTACTTC

V: TRBV9
D: -
size: -
J: TRBJ1-5
CDR3: CASSVGTGEPQHF
DNA: TGTGCCAGCAGCGTCGGGACGGGTGAGCCCCAGCATTTT

V: TRBV6-1
D: -
size: -
J: TRBJ2-3
CDR3: CASKRGVSTDTQYF
DNA: TGTGCCAGCAAGAGGGGCGTTAGCACAGATACGCAGTATTTT

V: TRBV7-2
D: -
size: -
J: TRBJ2-7
CDR3: CASSLGSGSPSYEQYF
DNA: TGTGCCAGCAGCTTAGGTAGCGGTTCGCCTTCCTACGAGCAGTACTTC

V: TRBV27
D: -
size: few
J: TRBJ2-1
CDR3: CASSVTQYNEQFF
DNA: TGTGCCAGCAGCGTAACACAGTACAATGAGCAGTTCTTC

V: TRBV5-1
D: -
size: -
J: TRBJ1-1
CDR3: CASSRSTGEEAFF
DNA: TGCGCCAGCAGCAGATCGACAGGAGAGGAAGCTTTCTTT

V: TRBV29-1
D: -
size: -
J: TRBJ2-7
CDR3: CSVEFSYEQYF
DNA: TGCAGCGTTGAATTCAGCTACGAGCAGTACTTC

V: TRBV28
D: -
size: -
J: TRBJ1-1
CDR3: CCTGASDTEAFF
DNA: TGCTGCACCGGGGCCTCGGACACTGAAGCTTTCTTT